This T cell receptor beta chain was sequenced in a study of blood T cell repertoires in COVID-19. The germline CDR1 and CDR2 sequences are MGHRA and YSYEKL. The ends were cut back, 0 bases at V and 4 bases at J, with 10 bases in the middle. This CDR3 is 14 amino acids long. The study recruited people aged roughly 18 to 95 years across around 23 US areas. In assigning cohorts, the study relied on participant-reported clinical history. Method: immunoSEQ multiplex PCR; TCRdb's copy keeps in-frame clones and lacks some. Of some 460,000 clones listed, about 85% are singletons. This receptor was obtained from a woman aged 18-29 years with acute COVID-19. The chain recombines TRBV4-1 with TRBJ2-7; no definite D call. The sample was PBMCs or T cells enriched from blood (not recorded which). CDR3 region: CASSQDGLQYEQYF. The CDR3 DNA reads TGCGCCAGCAGCCAAGATGGGCTTCAGTACGAGCAGTACTTC.